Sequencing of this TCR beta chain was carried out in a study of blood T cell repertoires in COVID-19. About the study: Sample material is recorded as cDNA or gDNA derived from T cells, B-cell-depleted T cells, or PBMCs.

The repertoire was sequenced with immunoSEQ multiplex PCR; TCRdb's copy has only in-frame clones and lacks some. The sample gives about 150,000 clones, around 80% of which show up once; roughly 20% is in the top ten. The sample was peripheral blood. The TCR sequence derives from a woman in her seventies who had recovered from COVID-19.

This CDR3 is CASSSIRGETQYF. Written as DNA, the CDR3 is TGTGCCAGCAGCTCTATACGAGGGGAGACCCAGTACTTC. The rearrangement links TRBV5-6 to TRBJ2-5; weak D call: TRBD2 (5 bases). The CDR3 runs 13 residues. The V and J ends lost 3 bases and 5 bases respectively, with 11 bases between them. Germline V lookup: CDR1 SGHDT, CDR2 YYEEEE. The variable domain in full, with the rest retrieved from reference TRBV5-6 and TRBJ2-5, is DAGVTQSPTHLIKTRGQQVTLRCSPKSGHDTVSWYQQALGQGPQFIFQYYEEEERQRGNFPDRFSGHQFPNYSSELNVNALLLGDSALYLCASSSIRGETQYFGPGTRLLVL.